This is a list of T cell receptor beta chains from one sample in a study of human T cells and chemical hapten exposure. TCRdb itself ran the RACE reads through MiXCR, one entry per CDR3 protein. The data show 65,000 to 95,000 distinct CDR3 sequences, with around 6.7% seen just once and 1% to 1.5% held by the top ten. The specimen comprised whole blood, sampled in connection with sensitization to the hapten diphenylcyclopropenone (DPC). The origin of the receptors is a woman aged 25 to 39 with alopecia areata. Some clones in this sample may be carry-over from other donors' samples. CDR3s include the opening cysteine and the closing phenylalanine or tryptophan. A D gene is named only where the DNA matches it firmly. Where a row states a size, it is once, few, many or the class of an expanded clone; other rows omit it.

clone size	D gene	J gene	V gene	CDR3 length	CDR3 protein	CDR3 DNA
-	-	TRBJ1-2	TRBV10-3	13	CASVGSGGDGYTF	TGTGCCAGCGTCGGTAGCGGCGGGGATGGCTACACCTTC
few	TRBD1	TRBJ1-2	TRBV10-3	14	CAIRRDSTYYGYTF	TGTGCCATCAGGCGGGACAGCACCTACTATGGCTACACCTTC
few	TRBD1	TRBJ1-5	TRBV19	16	CASGGDRGIGRQPQHF	TGTGCCAGTGGTGGGGACAGGGGGATCGGTAGACAGCCCCAGCATTTT
-	-	TRBJ1-2	TRBV6-5	12	CASKGTNYGYTF	TGTGCCAGCAAGGGGACTAACTATGGCTACACCTTC
-	-	TRBJ1-2	TRBV29-1	12	CSVELDTYGYTF	TGCAGCGTTGAATTAGACACCTATGGCTACACCTTC
many	-	TRBJ2-5	TRBV5-1	16	CASSLGGGEFGETQYF	TGCGCCAGCAGCTTAGGAGGGGGCGAGTTCGGAGAGACCCAGTACTTC
many	-	TRBJ1-1	TRBV7-9	13	CASSLLANTEAFF	TGTGCCAGCAGCTTACTCGCCAACACTGAAGCTTTCTTT
few	-	TRBJ1-1	TRBV6-6	20	CASSYPLFGGELRTGTEAFF	TGTGCCAGCAGTTACCCCCTTTTTGGAGGGGAACTCAGGACGGGCACTGAAGCTTTCTTT
few	-	TRBJ2-3	TRBV3-1	15	CASSPGRVVLNTQYF	TGTGCCAGCAGCCCCGGGCGGGTTGTATTGAATACGCAGTATTTT
many	-	TRBJ1-3	TRBV7-6	14	CASSLEFAGNTIYF	TGTGCCAGCAGCTTAGAGTTCGCTGGAAACACCATATATTTT
many	-	TRBJ1-5	TRBV12-3/TRBV12-4	18	CASGSMTGILYSNQPQHF	TGTGCCAGCGGTTCAATGACTGGGATTCTGTATAGCAATCAGCCCCAGCATTTT
many	-	TRBJ1-5	TRBV10-3	14	CAISESRVGQPQHF	TGTGCCATCAGTGAGTCGAGGGTCGGCCAGCCCCAGCATTTT
many	TRBD2	TRBJ2-3	TRBV5-1	14	CASRSGGASDTQYF	TGCGCCAGCCGTAGCGGGGGGGCATCGGATACGCAGTATTTT
many	TRBD1	TRBJ2-3	TRBV12-3/TRBV12-4	14	CASRQQGRTDTQYF	TGTGCCAGCAGGCAACAGGGGCGCACAGATACGCAGTATTTT
-	TRBD2	TRBJ2-1	TRBV7-9	14	CASSLVPSGTSPFF	TGTGCCAGCAGCTTAGTCCCGAGCGGGACTAGCCCGTTCTTC
few	-	TRBJ2-6	TRBV7-3	17	CASSLTFLASGANVLTF	TGTGCCAGCAGCTTAACGTTCTTGGCGTCTGGGGCCAACGTCCTGACTTTC